The subject of this entry is one T cell receptor beta chain. Libraries were prepared by immunoSEQ multiplex PCR; TCRdb keeps only in-frame clonotypes and omits some of them. The sample records some 110,000 clones, 88% being singletons. This CDR3 has 14 amino acids. V lost 4 bases to trimming and J lost 1 base, with 11 bases between them. CDR1 and CDR2 from the germline V gene are SGHRS and YFSETQ. This sample was taken from a study of control samples from healthy donors and cancer patients. This receptor was taken from a woman between 65 and 79 years old in good health. Sequenced sample: blood. The chain is built from TRBV5-1 and TRBJ1-2; tentatively, D is TRBD1 (6 bases). The CDR3 here is CASSVTGFNYGYTF. The CDR3 DNA reads TGCGCCAGCAGCGTTACAGGGTTTAACTATGGCTACACCTTC. The complete variable domain, with remaining parts taken from reference TRBV5-1 and TRBJ1-2, reads KAGVTQTPRYLIKTRGQQVTLSCSPISGHRSVSWYQQTPGQGLQFLFEYFSETQRNKGNFPGRFSGRQFSNSRSEMNVSTLELGDSALYLCASSVTGFNYGYTFGSGTRLTVV.